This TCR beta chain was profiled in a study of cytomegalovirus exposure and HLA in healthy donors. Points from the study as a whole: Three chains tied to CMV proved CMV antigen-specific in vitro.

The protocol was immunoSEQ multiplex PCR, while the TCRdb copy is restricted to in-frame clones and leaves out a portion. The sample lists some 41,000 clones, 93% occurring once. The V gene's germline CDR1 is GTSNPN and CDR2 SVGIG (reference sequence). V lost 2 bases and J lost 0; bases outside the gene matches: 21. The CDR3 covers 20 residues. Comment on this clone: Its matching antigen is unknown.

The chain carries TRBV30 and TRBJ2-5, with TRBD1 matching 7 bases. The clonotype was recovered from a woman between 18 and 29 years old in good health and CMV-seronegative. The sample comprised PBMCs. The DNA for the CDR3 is TGTGCCTGGAGTTCCCTCTTGCCGGGACAGTCCCCCTTTTACCAAGAGACCCAGTACTTC. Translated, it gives CAWSSLLPGQSPFYQETQYF.